What follows is one T cell receptor beta chain and its context. The antigen it binds to is not known. Nothing much larger sits one base from this clone, and base qualities are not available. A patient counted as having stable Graves' hyperthyroidism if no progression to ophthalmopathy occurred over 18 months of follow-up. The hyperthyroidism patients were between 18 and 65 years old and newly diagnosed, with a disease duration of less than 2 months. The study excluded patients with uncontrolled infections, other autoimmune diseases, pregnancy or lactation. Clinical symptoms, serum thyroxine and TRAb, thyroid ultrasound, and orbital computed tomography formed the basis for the diagnoses. PBMCs were separated from 7.5 to 10 ml of fresh peripheral blood using Ficoll-Paque density gradient centrifugation. Total RNA was extracted using Trizol reagent, and RNA quality was assessed on an Agilent 2100 Bioanalyzer.

These data come from a study of T cells in Graves' hyperthyroidism and ophthalmopathy (dated by TCRdb to the late 2010s). The study in broad terms: Peripheral blood samples were taken at the time of initial diagnosis, prior to any treatment. A discovery cohort of about a hundred patients, roughly 43 with Graves' ophthalmopathy and 55 to 65 with stable Graves' hyperthyroidism, was used to find distinguishing TCR V-J signatures. Prospective prediction of ophthalmopathy was tested in an independent validation cohort consisting of 18 hyperthyroidism patients and 17 patients who later progressed to ophthalmopathy. The 100 or so discovery patients were divided at random into training and test sets in a 7:3 ratio. In several Graves' hyperthyroidism patients, the study also compared T-cell repertoires from thyroid tissue with T-cell repertoires from blood. After sampling, hyperthyroidism patients received methimazole starting at 30 mg daily, and ophthalmopathy patients received high-dose intravenous methylprednisolone. TCR Vbeta CDR3 sequencing of 120 to 150 peripheral blood samples (43 ophthalmopathy, 75 hyperthyroidism and roughly 17 progressor patients) is reported in the paper.

TCR beta CDR3 regions were amplified from RNA transcripts. A first-round RT-PCR of the TCR CDR3 used the HTBI primer set with the Qiagen OneStep RT-PCR kit. The libraries were constructed in a second round of multiplex PCR and then size-selected and purified. Paired-end sequencing of the libraries was performed with 100 bp reads on an Illumina HiSeq2000. In the source study's methods: SOAPnuke was used to process the raw data, throwing out any read that contained adapters or uncalled bases, had a mean Phred below 15, or lacked an exact constant-primer or identifier match. COPE v1.2.5 was used to merge high-quality paired reads, and clonotypes were defined as unique nucleotide sequences. MiTCR v1.1 was used to align clonotypes to the IMGT TRBV, TRBD and TRBJ reference segments. The analysis included only V-J combinations with a frequency above 0.0001, which together covered roughly 99% of the repertoires. The TCS score was defined as the ratio of F50 (clonal expansion) to E x V (chaos), calculated using BLOSUM62-based TCRdist between CDR3 peptides within each V-J. Welch's t-statistics and random forest reduced around 510 V-J features to around 14, which were used in a naive Bayes classifier (R e1071). TCRdb's own reprocessing of the public reads used fastp at Q25 and MiXCR and kept productive beta chains. When rows share a CDR3 protein, they turn into one entry using the most common DNA and genes. These V and J calls derive from TCRdb rather than the authors' analysis. This sample is represented by roughly 300,000 distinct CDR3 sequences; roughly a fifth of them were singletons. The ten top clones hold under 55% of the sample.

What the work shows at the level of the full study, not this receptor alone: Most expanded thyroid clonotypes (frequency above 0.001) were also detected in blood, a finding suggesting that blood repertoires may reflect thyroid immune responses. Sample size was not statistically predetermined, and investigators were not blinded to group allocation. During validation, the model predicted progression to ophthalmopathy a median of roughly 7.1 months ahead of onset, with just under 71% sensitivity and 72% to 80% specificity. A model built on a 13 V-J signature distinguished ophthalmopathy from stable hyperthyroidism, reaching 85% to 90% sensitivity and around 81% specificity in cross-validation and 80%/75% in testing.

The germline V gene (reference sequence) sets CDR1 to LNHDA and CDR2 to SQIVND. Its CDR3 holds 15 amino acids, cysteine through phenylalanine. Just the 45-base CDR3 DNA is kept, in frame starting at base 1. The junction shows trimming of 5 bases on V and 1 base on J, and the gene matches do not reach 7 bases of it. The source is a woman aged 50 to 60 with Graves' hyperthyroidism. Material: blood. Here the chain combines TRBV19 and TRBJ1-1; 7 bases in the middle match TRBD1. The sequenced DNA is TGTGCCAGTAGTCCACCGGGACAGCAGAACACTGAAGCTTTCTTT. Translated, it reads CASSPPGQQNTEAFF. The entire variable domain, with the stretches around the CDR3 drawn from the reference TRBV19 and TRBJ1-1 proteins, is DGGITQSPKYLFRKEGQNVTLSCEQNLNHDAMYWYRQDPGQGLRLIYYSQIVNDFQKGDIAEGYSVSREKKESFPLTVTSAQKNPTAFYLCASSPPGQQNTEAFFGQGTRLTVV.